The present T cell receptor (beta chain) was sequenced within a study of metastatic and nonmetastatic thyroid tumors. Study summary: Repertoire comparisons spanned blood and tumor or nodule tissue from malignant and benign thyroid patients. Study-level points and caveats: The study reportedly found significantly higher TCR beta diversity in malignant thyroid tumors than benign nodules, in blood and tumor.

Before thyroid surgery, none of the patients had received any treatment. TCRdb re-analyzed the PCR reads through MiXCR. This sample has about 20,000 clones, with 20% to 25% found just once. To note about this clone: The antigen remains unidentified.

Germline V gene lookup returns CDR1 MGHRA and CDR2 YSYEKL. The CDR3 runs to 14 residues. The V gene lost 4 bases and the J gene lost 7 bases, with 14 bases spanning the gap. The clonotype originates from a female donor with papillary thyroid cancer or a benign thyroid nodule (not recorded which). Some clones in this sample may be carry-over from other donors' samples. The sample taken for sequencing was tumor tissue. This chain uses TRBV4-1 with TRBJ1-5, with unresolved D. Here the CDR3 DNA reads TGCGCCAGCAGCCCCGTGCGATGGAGACAGCCCCAGCATTTT. Translating it yields CASSPVRWRQPQHF.